Given below is one T cell receptor (beta chain) in context. This entry is derived from a study of blood T cell repertoires in COVID-19. Profiling relied on immunoSEQ multiplex PCR, and the TCRdb table lists in-frame clones only, not all of them. The data contain 290,000 or so clones, approximately 89% of them singletons. This CDR3 spans 15 amino acids. The V gene's germline CDR1 is SNHLY and CDR2 FYNNEI. Germline trimming cut 0 bases from V and 1 base from J; bases unmatched to any gene: 1. Source material: peripheral blood. The sequence was collected from a woman aged 30 to 39 with COVID-19, enrolled during active disease. This chain links TRBV2 with TRBJ2-7, with 9 positions matching TRBD1. CDR3 loop: CASSEAGQGSYEQYF. The CDR3, as DNA: TGTGCCAGCAGTGAAGCGGGACAGGGATCCTACGAGCAGTACTTC.